The clone carrying this T cell receptor (beta chain) was recorded at least ten times. No antigen is known for it. The germline gives CDR1 SNHLY, CDR2 FYNNEI. V gave up 10 bases and J gave up 5 bases, with 17 bases separating them. The CDR3 runs to 13 residues. RNA served as the template for amplifying TCR beta CDR3 regions. HTBI primers primed a first-round RT-PCR, and a second-round multiplex PCR followed. TCRdb re-called the multiplex PCR reads through MiXCR, storing one row per CDR3 protein. Of about 1.1 million distinct CDR3 sequences in the sample, about two fifths were seen once. The record originates from a study of Graves' ophthalmopathy and Graves' hyperthyroidism. Study-wide points: A 13-signature model separated ophthalmopathy from stable hyperthyroidism, roughly 86% sensitivity, roughly 81% specificity.

This chain connects TRBV2 to TRBJ2-5; TRBD2 might be the D (6 bases). The TCR sequence derives from an adult man with Graves' hyperthyroidism. The sample taken for sequencing was peripheral blood or thyroid tissue (not recorded which). The CDR3 bases are TGTGCCAACCAGCCCGGGAGAGCGGAGACCCAGTACTTC. Encoded protein: CANQPGRAETQYF.